The clone carrying this T cell receptor (beta chain) has ten or more counts. Its cognate antigen is unknown. RNA transcripts provided the template for amplifying TCR beta CDR3 regions. Second-round multiplex PCR followed a first-round RT-PCR using HTBI primers. One entry per CDR3 protein results from TCRdb running MiXCR on the multiplex PCR reads. Of around 340,000 distinct CDR3 sequences detected, roughly a sixth appear once; the ten largest clones hold around an eighth. The CDR3 loop spans 16 amino acids. Between the trimmed V and J ends, which lost 0 bases and 5 bases, there was a span of 17 bases. Germline CDR1 SGHRS, CDR2 YFSETQ. Patients were left out if they had other autoimmune diseases, uncontrolled infections, pregnancy or lactation. Diagnostic conclusions were grounded in clinical symptoms, serum thyroxine, TRAb, thyroid ultrasound and orbital computed tomography. The data were obtained in a study of Graves' ophthalmopathy and Graves' hyperthyroidism. Study-wide results and limits: Detected in blood as well were most expanded thyroid clonotypes with frequency above 0.001.

This sequence was found in an adult man with Graves' ophthalmopathy. The gene calls are TRBV5-1 and TRBJ1-1; a possible D gene is TRBD1 (6 bases). Sample: peripheral blood. The CDR3 reads CASSLGQETRTTEAFF. CDR3 coding DNA: TGCGCCAGCAGCTTGGGACAGGAGACCCGAACTACTGAAGCTTTCTTT.